A single sample is the source of the 13 T cell receptor beta chains below, sequenced in a study of blood T cell repertoires in COVID-19. Repertoires were generated with immunoSEQ multiplex PCR, while TCRdb's copy carries only in-frame clones and drops some. This sample has around 280,000 clones; around nine tenths occur once, and the top ten carry 1% to 1.5%. The sequenced sample was peripheral blood. Receptor source: a man between 70 and 80 years old with acute or convalescent COVID-19.

This chain connects TRBV25-1 to TRBJ1-2; D is ambiguous. V was cut by 5 bases and J by 4 bases, with 8 bases left in between. Germline CDR1 reads MGHDK; CDR2 reads SYGVNS. The CDR3 spans 12 residues. The CDR3 region has the DNA TGTGCCAGCAGTACAACATCCTATGGCTACACCTTC. It yields the protein CASSTTSYGYTF.

The table lists this clone with a few counts. The V call is TRBV7-8, the J call TRBJ2-1, with 8 bases matching TRBD2. V was clipped by 4 bases and J by 3 bases; unmatched bases: 8. The CDR3 runs 16 residues. Per the germline V gene, CDR1 is SGHVS and CDR2 is FQNEAQ. CDR3 bases: TGTGCCAGCAGCTGGGGGACCGGGACTAGCTACAATGAGCAGTTCTTC. It is translated as CASSWGTGTSYNEQFF.

DNA of the CDR3: TGTGCCTGGAGTTCACAGGGTATTAGGCAGCCCCAGCATTTT. Encoded protein: CAWSSQGIRQPQHF. The chain recombines TRBV30 with TRBJ1-5, with D maybe TRBD1 (6 bases). Germline V CDR1 and CDR2: GTSNPN, SVGIG (reference sequence). The V and J ends lost 2 bases and 7 bases respectively, with 15 bases between them. The CDR3 runs 14 residues.

This clone was picked up a small number of times. The V gene is TRBV3-1 (or the pseudogene TRBV3-2), the J gene TRBJ2-7, with TRBD2 matching 8 bases. Germline trimming cut 4 bases from V and 5 bases from J; bases unmatched to any gene: 7. The CDR3 length is 14 residues. Germline V gene lookup returns CDR1 LGHDT and CDR2 YNNKEL (reference sequence). The CDR3 DNA is TGTGCCAGCAGCCGGATTAGCGGGATAAACGAGCAGTACTTC. Its protein is CASSRISGINEQYF.

The chain recombines TRBV19 with TRBJ1-5, with D possibly being TRBD1 (6 bases). The V and J ends lost 5 bases and 3 bases respectively, with 11 bases between them. Germline V gives CDR1 LNHDA, CDR2 SQIVND (reference sequence). The CDR3 is made up of 14 amino acids. DNA of the CDR3: TGTGCCAGTAGTTTAGGACAGTACAATCAGCCCCAGCATTTT. This translates into CASSLGQYNQPQHF.

This clone has only one observation. The V gene is TRBV5-5, the J gene TRBJ2-1; weak D call: TRBD2 (5 bases). The germline gives CDR1 SGHKS, CDR2 YYEKEE (reference sequence). V lost 0 bases, J lost 8 bases, and 12 bases lay in between. The CDR3 runs to 14 residues. The CDR3 nucleotides read TGTGCCAGCAGCTTGGTGCTAGCCAGCGATGAGCAGTTCTTC. Translated, it gives CASSLVLASDEQFF. The variable domain in full, with the rest retrieved from reference TRBV5-5 and TRBJ2-1, is DAGVTQSPTHLIKTRGQQVTLRCSPISGHKSVSWYQQVLGQGPQFIFQYYEKEERGRGNFPDRFSARQFPNYSSELNVNALLLGDSALYLCASSLVLASDEQFFGPGTRLTVL.

The chain couples TRBV21-1 to TRBJ2-5; the table's D call of TRBD2 was not tested on the DNA. TRBV21-1 is assigned pseudogene status. This CDR3 is built from 15 residues. CDR3 in DNA: TGTGCCAGCAGCGCCCGCTGTTCGGTACAAGAGACCCAGTACTTC. Encoded protein: CASSARCSVQETQYF.

J is TRBJ1-1 and V is TRBV2; 7 nucleotides match TRBD1. CDR1 and CDR2 from the germline V gene are SNHLY and FYNNEI. The V segment lost 7 bases and the J segment 4 bases; nucleotides outside the gene matches: 6. There are 13 residues in the CDR3. CDR3 sequence reads: CASTRQGGTEAFF. The CDR3 DNA is TGTGCCAGCACCCGGCAGGGGGGCACTGAAGCTTTCTTT.

This chain uses TRBV11-2 with TRBJ1-2; the D gene is possibly TRBD1 (5 bases). Germline V lookup: CDR1 SGHAT, CDR2 FQNNGV. Trimming left V 5 bases short and J 2 bases short, with 9 bases between. The CDR3 has 13 amino acids. This chain's CDR3 is CASSPWTNYGYTF. CDR3 DNA: TGTGCCAGCAGCCCCTGGACAAACTATGGCTACACCTTC. Full variable domain (remainder filled in from reference TRBV11-2 and TRBJ1-2): EAGVAQSPRYKIIEKRQSVAFWCNPISGHATLYWYQQILGQGPKLLIQFQNNGVVDDSQLPKDRFSAERLKGVDSTLKIQPAKLEDSAVYLCASSPWTNYGYTFGSGTRLTVV.

This clone was recorded only once. The chain joins TRBV18 to TRBJ1-2; 12 bases match TRBD1. The J segment lost 7 bases and the V segment lost 0 bases, leaving 9 bases of the junction unmatched. This CDR3 is built from 17 residues. Germline CDR1 and CDR2: KGHSH and LQKENI. As DNA, the CDR3 is TGTGCCAGCTCACCACCGGGACCGGGACAGGGGGCGGTTGGCTACACCTTC. Its translation: CASSPPGPGQGAVGYTF.

CDR3 nucleotides: TGCAGCGCCCGCTCTCAGTTGAACACTGAAGCTTTCTTT. It yields the protein CSARSQLNTEAFF. The chain has TRBV29-1 and TRBJ1-1; D remains unclear. The CDR3 spans 13 residues. The V gene's germline CDR1 is SQVTM and CDR2 ANQGSEA. V lost 7 bases and J 0 bases, leaving 12 bases between the germline ends.

The gene calls are TRBV5-6 and TRBJ1-2; 8 positions agree with TRBD1. In germline, CDR1 is SGHDT, CDR2 YYEEEE. The CDR3 has 15 amino acids. The V gene end was trimmed by 5 bases and the J gene end by 2 bases; junction bases not matched to a gene: 8. In DNA, the CDR3 is TGTGCCAGCAGACCAGGGGGCTCGCAGAACTATGGCTACACCTTC. Protein: CASRPGGSQNYGYTF. The complete variable domain, with remaining parts taken from reference TRBV5-6 and TRBJ1-2, reads DAGVTQSPTHLIKTRGQQVTLRCSPKSGHDTVSWYQQALGQGPQFIFQYYEEEERQRGNFPDRFSGHQFPNYSSELNVNALLLGDSALYLCASRPGGSQNYGYTFGSGTRLTVV.

This sequence joins TRBV28 and TRBJ1-2; 9 bases line up with TRBD1. The CDR3 sequence is 16 residues long. CDR1 is MDHEN and CDR2 is SYDVKM in the germline V gene. The J segment lost 3 bases and the V segment lost 4 bases, leaving 9 bases of the junction unmatched. CDR3 nucleotides: TGTGCCAGCAGTTCGTCCCCGGGACAGGGAGACTATGGCTACACCTTC. Translating gives CASSSSPGQGDYGYTF.